The 27 T cell receptor beta chains below were found in one sample sequenced in a study of shared clonotypes between healthy human individuals. The data were produced by immunoSEQ multiplex PCR, yet TCRdb's version contains in-frame clones alone and is incomplete. The sample includes 1.4 million or so clones, approximately 98.5% of them seen just once. The source material was naive CD4+ T cells sorted from blood. The subset was: CD45RA+ positively selected. Every receptor here comes from a man aged 25-45 years in good health.

This sequence joins TRBV5-8 and TRBJ1-3; TRBD1 agrees at 7 bases. The V and J ends lost 4 bases and 0 bases, in that order; junction bases with no gene match: 10. Germline CDR1 is SGHTS and CDR2 is YDEGEE. There are 17 residues in the CDR3. CDR3 loop: CASSTWDSEISGNTIYF. The CDR3 DNA reads as TGTGCCAGCAGCACGTGGGACAGCGAGATCTCTGGAAACACCATATATTTT.

This clone was counted once. The chain joins TRBV10-3 to TRBJ2-7, with 10 bases matching TRBD1. Germline assignment: CDR1 ENHRY and CDR2 SYGVKD. V was clipped by 5 bases and J by 3 bases; unmatched bases: 4. This CDR3 is 14 amino acids long. The CDR3 sequence: CAISKGTGDYEQYF. Written as DNA, the CDR3 is TGTGCCATCAGTAAAGGGACAGGGGACTACGAGCAGTACTTC.

There are a few counts of this clone. V and J are TRBV9 and TRBJ1-2; 9 bases are shared with TRBD1. J gave up 4 bases and V 3 bases, and 4 bases lay outside the gene matches. The CDR3 is made up of 14 amino acids. Germline-derived CDR1 and CDR2 are SGDLS and YYNGEE. CDR3 nucleotide sequence: TGTGCCAGCAGCGCGGACAGGGGTGGCTATGGCTACACCTTC. This sequence encodes CASSADRGGYGYTF. Looking up the rest from reference TRBV9 and TRBJ1-2 gives the full variable domain: DSGVTQTPKHLITATGQRVTLRCSPRSGDLSVYWYQQSLDQGLQFLIQYYNGEERAKGNILERFSAQQFPDLHSELNLSSLELGDSALYFCASSADRGGYGYTFGSGTRLTVV.

The rearrangement uses TRBV19 and TRBJ1-5; unclear D gene. V was cut by 3 bases and J by 0 bases, with 6 bases left in between. Germline V lookup: CDR1 LNHDA, CDR2 SQIVND (reference sequence). This CDR3 has 14 residues. In DNA, the CDR3 is TGTGCCAGTAGTATTATGGGTAGCAATCAGCCCCAGCATTTT. Amino acids: CASSIMGSNQPQHF.

The table lists this clone with a count of one. The chain couples TRBV9 to TRBJ2-1, with TRBD2 matching over 14 bases. Germline-derived CDR1 and CDR2 are SGDLS and YYNGEE. With V trimmed by 7 bases and J by 7 bases, 4 bases remained unmatched. CDR3 length: 14 amino acids. CDR3 sequence (DNA): TGTGCCAGCGGGACTAGCGGGAGTTGGAATGAGCAGTTCTTC. Its protein product is CASGTSGSWNEQFF.

The genes are TRBV7-3 and TRBJ2-1; possible D gene TRBD1, 5 bases. V was trimmed by 5 bases and J by 1 base, leaving 9 bases between them. The germline gives CDR1 SGHTA, CDR2 FQGTGA. CDR3 length equals 14 residues. CDR3 sequence (DNA): TGTGCCAGCAGCCCAGGGTTTTCCTACAATGAGCAGTTCTTC. Protein: CASSPGFSYNEQFF.

The CDR3 is CASSVPGGGYTF. CDR3 nucleotide sequence: TGTGCCAGTAGTGTACCCGGAGGAGGCTACACCTTC. The genes are TRBV19 and TRBJ1-2, with D hard to call. The V and J ends lost 5 bases and 8 bases respectively, with 12 bases between them. Germline V gives CDR1 LNHDA, CDR2 SQIVND (reference sequence). This CDR3 is built from 12 residues.

CDR3 residues: CSYQGGADTQYF. The CDR3 DNA follows: TGCAGCTATCAGGGAGGAGCAGATACGCAGTATTTT. The rearrangement joins TRBV29-1 to TRBJ2-3; TRBD2 is a possible D gene (6 bases). CDR3 length: 12 residues. Germline assignment: CDR1 SQVTM and CDR2 ANQGSEA. Trimming left V 8 bases short and J 4 bases short, with 13 bases between.

The chain is built from TRBV7-2 and TRBJ1-1, with D perhaps TRBD1 (6 bases). Trimming stripped 3 bases from V and 6 bases from J, with 17 bases between. Germline values: CDR1 SGHTA, CDR2 FQGNSA. The CDR3 sequence is 15 residues long. CDR3 amino acids: CASSFTSGGRAEAFF. The CDR3 bases are TGTGCCAGCAGCTTTACTTCTGGGGGCAGGGCTGAAGCTTTCTTT.

This clone has just one count. The genes are TRBV5-4 and TRBJ2-5, with no clear D. V dropped 4 bases and J dropped 0 bases, with 7 bases sitting between them. The CDR3 is 13 amino acids. Germline CDR1 and CDR2: SGHNT and YYREEE (reference sequence). This CDR3 is CASSPTYQETQYF. In DNA form, the CDR3 reads TGTGCCAGCAGCCCGACGTACCAAGAGACCCAGTACTTC.

This rearrangement joins TRBV5-1 to TRBJ2-2; 8 positions match TRBD2. The CDR3 has 17 amino acids. Looked up from germline, CDR1 is SGHRS and CDR2 is YFSETQ. Unmatched junction bases numbered 13, after V lost 4 bases and J lost 5 bases. The CDR3 sequence: CASSPYGSGRRTGELFF. The DNA for the CDR3 is TGCGCCAGCAGCCCTTATGGGAGCGGGAGACGGACCGGGGAGCTGTTTTTT.

The chain joins TRBV9 to TRBJ1-2, with D uncertain. Germline V gene data show CDR1 as SGDLS and CDR2 as YYNGEE. Trimming took off 4 bases at V and 6 bases at J, with 19 bases between the two ends. The CDR3 sequence is 15 residues long. CDR3 amino acids: CASSPTPYTSDGYTF. In DNA, the CDR3 is TGTGCCAGCAGCCCAACTCCTTATACGTCGGATGGCTACACCTTC.

The rearrangement joins TRBV7-6 to TRBJ1-4; weak D call: TRBD1 (6 bases). V was shortened by 3 bases and J by 0 bases, with 8 bases between the two germline ends. Germline V gene data show CDR1 as SGHVS and CDR2 as FNYEAQ. CDR3 length: 15 residues. The CDR3 sequence: CASSLGHATNEKLFF. DNA of the CDR3: TGTGCCAGCAGCTTGGGACACGCAACTAATGAAAAACTGTTTTTT.

The chain links TRBV11-1 to TRBJ2-2; 8 bases line up with TRBD1. The CDR3 extends over 14 amino acids. In germline, CDR1 is SGHAT, CDR2 FQDESV (reference sequence). V lost 7 bases, J lost 4 bases, and 5 bases stayed unmatched. The CDR3 spells CASTYTGGTGELFF. The CDR3 DNA reads as TGTGCCAGCACTTATACAGGGGGCACCGGGGAGCTGTTTTTT.

The genes are TRBV2 and TRBJ1-4, with D unresolved. Germline loops: CDR1 SNHLY, CDR2 FYNNEI. V lost 6 bases and J 8 bases, leaving 19 bases between the germline ends. CDR3 size: 15 residues. CDR3 loop: CASSPLSGLGEKLFF. Written as DNA, the CDR3 is TGTGCCAGCAGCCCCCTGTCAGGTCTAGGGGAAAAACTGTTTTTT.

The chain recombines TRBV5-1 with TRBJ2-2, with TRBD1 identical over 10 bases. The V segment lost 4 bases and the J segment 5 bases; nucleotides outside the gene matches: 8. Germline CDR1 and CDR2: SGHRS and YFSETQ. This CDR3 has 16 amino acids. The CDR3 sequence: CASSRPGQGVTGELFF. The CDR3 coding sequence is TGCGCCAGCAGCCGACCCGGACAGGGGGTTACCGGGGAGCTGTTTTTT.

The V and J genes are TRBV6-5 and TRBJ1-2; D unresolved. Trimming pared 6 bases from V and 6 bases from J, leaving 8 bases between. CDR3 length: 11 amino acids. From germline, CDR1 is MNHEY and CDR2 SVGAGI. The CDR3 DNA is TGTGCCAGCAGGCTCCCTCATGGCTACACCTTC. The encoded protein is CASRLPHGYTF.

The chain carries TRBV9 and TRBJ2-3; possibly TRBD2 for D (6 bases). V dropped 0 bases and J dropped 1 base, with 9 bases sitting between them. Germline CDR1 reads SGDLS; CDR2 reads YYNGEE. The length of the CDR3 is 15 residues. Written as DNA, the CDR3 is TGTGCCAGCAGCGTAGGACTAGTCCGCACAGATACGCAGTATTTT. Protein: CASSVGLVRTDTQYF.

J is TRBJ2-1 and V is TRBV30, with 8 nucleotides matching TRBD2. The CDR3 is 14 residues long. With 2 bases clipped from V and 7 bases from J, the junction kept 7 bases outside the gene matches. Germline values: CDR1 GTSNPN, CDR2 SVGIG (reference sequence). CDR3 in DNA: TGTGCCTGGAGTCCTACCCCGGGGGGGAATGAGCAGTTCTTC. Translating it yields CAWSPTPGGNEQFF.

The chain recombines TRBV5-1 with TRBJ2-1, with 10 nucleotides matching TRBD2. The CDR3 covers 15 residues. V was pared by 4 bases and J by 6 bases, with 7 bases of the junction left unmatched. Germline V gene data show CDR1 as SGHRS and CDR2 as YFSETQ. Written as DNA, the CDR3 is TGCGCCAGCAGCGCACGACTAGCGGGTGTCAATGAGCAGTTCTTC. Protein product: CASSARLAGVNEQFF.

Remarks on this clone: The sample holds other DNA sequences that translate to the same CDR3. The chain has TRBV6-1 and TRBJ1-5; D remains unclear. The CDR3 is 12 residues long. Germline V CDR1 and CDR2: MNHNS, SASEGT. V was trimmed by 3 bases and J by 5 bases, leaving 5 bases between them. The CDR3 region is CASSERDQPQHF. CDR3 DNA sequence: TGTGCCAGCAGTGAGCGAGATCAGCCCCAGCATTTT.

V and J are TRBV12-2 and TRBJ2-1; the table assigns TRBD2, which was not confirmed against the DNA. TRBV12-2 is a listed pseudogene. The CDR3 runs 16 residues. CDR3 region: CASRLVTSGRAREQFF. The CDR3 DNA sequence: TGTGCAAGTCGCTTAGTTACTAGCGGGAGGGCCCGTGAGCAGTTCTTC.

Only one count was recorded for this clone. The rearrangement joins TRBV28 to TRBJ2-1; 8 bases align to TRBD2. The V and J ends lost 6 bases and 1 base, in that order; junction bases with no gene match: 20. CDR1 MDHEN and CDR2 SYDVKM come from the germline V gene. This CDR3 is 20 amino acids long. CDR3 DNA sequence: TGTGCCAGCAGATTTCCCGGGGGGGACCTGACTAGAAGGTCCTACAATGAGCAGTTCTTC. Its translation is CASRFPGGDLTRRSYNEQFF.

The chain employs TRBV7-3 and TRBJ2-3; D possibly corresponds to TRBD2 (6 bases). V was clipped by 5 bases and J by 6 bases, with 18 bases between them. Germline values: CDR1 SGHTA, CDR2 FQGTGA. The CDR3 spans 15 residues. As DNA, the CDR3 is TGTGCCAGCAGCCCCGAGCTAGCGCAGGTGGATACGCAGTATTTT. This codes for CASSPELAQVDTQYF.

The V gene is TRBV6-1, the J gene TRBJ1-3, with 7 bases lining up with TRBD1. The CDR3 extends over 15 amino acids. Germline assignment: CDR1 MNHNS and CDR2 SASEGT. V lost 5 bases to trimming and J lost 3 bases; unmatched junction nucleotides: 7. The CDR3 here is CASSLGQAIGNTIYF. The CDR3, as DNA: TGTGCCAGCAGTCTAGGACAGGCGATTGGAAACACCATATATTTT.

The rearrangement links TRBV5-1 to TRBJ1-2; D remains unclear. V lost 0 bases and J 4 bases, leaving 10 bases between the germline ends. The CDR3 consists of 14 residues. Germline lookup yields CDR1 SGHRS and CDR2 YFSETQ. The CDR3, as DNA: TGCGCCAGCAGCTTGGGGGAGAAAGTCTATGGCTACACCTTC. Its translation: CASSLGEKVYGYTF.

This clone was observed once. The V gene is TRBV5-6, the J gene TRBJ2-5, with no clear D. Trimming removed 2 bases from V and 7 bases from J, with 12 bases in between. The CDR3 is 13 residues long. CDR1 and CDR2 from the germline V gene are SGHDT and YYEEEE. CDR3 residues: CASSFLPTRTQYF. CDR3 DNA: TGTGCCAGCAGCTTTCTTCCCACGAGGACCCAGTACTTC.